The entry below gives a single T cell receptor (beta chain) sequence along with its context. The V end was cut by 2 bases, the J end by 4 bases, with 9 bases between. Germline V lookup: CDR1 SEHNR, CDR2 FQNEAQ (reference sequence). The CDR3 consists of 14 residues. Assay runs were performed at deep level. Assay: immunoSEQ multiplex PCR; the TCRdb copy retains only in-frame clones and omits some. Here the sample spans about 2.1 million clones, roughly 91% being singletons. The source of the sample is a study of shared clonotypes between healthy human individuals. Naive-designated CD8 cells lacked CD45RO, were positively enriched for CCR7, and omitted terminally differentiated effector memory CD45RA+ cells.

Specimen: naive CD8+ T cells from PBMCs. V is TRBV7-9 and J is TRBJ2-1; TRBD2 is a possible D gene (5 bases). The sequence was obtained from a man younger than 35 in good health. Some clones in this sample may be carry-over from other donors' samples. CDR3 nucleotide sequence: TGTGCCAGCAGCTTACCGGAGGTTTACAATGAGCAGTTCTTC. The encoded protein is CASSLPEVYNEQFF.